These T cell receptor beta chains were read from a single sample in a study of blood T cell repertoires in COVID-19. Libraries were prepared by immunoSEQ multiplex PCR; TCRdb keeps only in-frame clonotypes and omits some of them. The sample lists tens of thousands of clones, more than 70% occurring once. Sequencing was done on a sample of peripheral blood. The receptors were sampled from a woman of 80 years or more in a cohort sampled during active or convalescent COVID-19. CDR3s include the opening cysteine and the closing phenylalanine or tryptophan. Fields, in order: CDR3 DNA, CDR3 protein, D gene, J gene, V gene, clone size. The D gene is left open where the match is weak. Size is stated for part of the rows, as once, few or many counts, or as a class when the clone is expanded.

DNA: TGTGCCAGCAGACGTACAGGAGCCACGGCTAATGAAAAACTGTTTTTT; CDR3: CASRRTGATANEKLFF; D: NA; J: TRBJ1-4; V: TRBV7-9; size: NA
DNA: TGTGCCAGCAGTTTTAGGGGCCTTGGGGTTTACAATGAGCAGTTCTTC; CDR3: CASSFRGLGVYNEQFF; D: NA; J: TRBJ2-1; V: TRBV27; size: NA
DNA: TGTGCCAGTCGAGAAAGAACGGACAGGACCTCTGGAAACACCATATATTTT; CDR3: CASRERTDRTSGNTIYF; D: TRBD1; J: TRBJ1-3; V: TRBV19; size: NA
DNA: TGTGCCAGCAGTGAAACTAGCGGGAGGGCAGATACGCAGTATTTT; CDR3: CASSETSGRADTQYF; D: TRBD2; J: TRBJ2-3; V: TRBV6-1; size: NA
DNA: TGTGCCAGCAGTTACCGGGACAGGGGGTTTTACGAGCAGTACTTC; CDR3: CASSYRDRGFYEQYF; D: TRBD1; J: TRBJ2-7; V: TRBV6-5; size: once
DNA: TGTGCCAGCAAGATACAGGGGGGTATTAATGGCGGGGAGCTGTTTTTT; CDR3: CASKIQGGINGGELFF; D: TRBD1; J: TRBJ2-2; V: TRBV2; size: NA
DNA: TGTGCCACATCCTTGGGGAGGGCCGTCTACAATGAGCAGTTCTTC; CDR3: CATSLGRAVYNEQFF; D: TRBD2; J: TRBJ2-1; V: TRBV10-3; size: NA
DNA: TGTGCCAGTAGTATTCAGGGATTGGAGACCCAGTACTTC; CDR3: CASSIQGLETQYF; D: NA; J: TRBJ2-5; V: TRBV19; size: NA
DNA: TGCGCCAGCAGCGAGACAACCAGCTCCTACAATGAGCAGTTCTTC; CDR3: CASSETTSSYNEQFF; D: NA; J: TRBJ2-1; V: TRBV5-1; size: NA
DNA: TGTGCCAGCAGCCCACAACCGGACAGGTGGGCTTTCTTT; CDR3: CASSPQPDRWAFF; D: TRBD1; J: TRBJ1-1; V: TRBV3-1/TRBV3-2; size: NA
DNA: TGTGCCACCAGCAGCCGGGACAGGACTAACTATGGCTACACCTTC; CDR3: CATSSRDRTNYGYTF; D: TRBD1; J: TRBJ1-2; V: TRBV15; size: NA
DNA: TGTGCCTGGTCGTGGAACCCGGGCGGGGAGCAGTACTTC; CDR3: CAWSWNPGGEQYF; D: NA; J: TRBJ2-7; V: TRBV30; size: NA
DNA: TGTGCCAGCAGCCCTGGGGGGGGGTATGGCTACACCTTC; CDR3: CASSPGGGYGYTF; D: NA; J: TRBJ1-2; V: TRBV3-1/TRBV3-2; size: NA
DNA: TGTGCCAGCAGCTTAAATACAGGGGGCGGAGGGGAAAAACTGTTTTTT; CDR3: CASSLNTGGGGEKLFF; D: TRBD1; J: TRBJ1-4; V: TRBV9; size: NA
DNA: TGTGCCAGCAGTTACGAAGGACTAGGGGGGAGGGCCCAGTACTTC; CDR3: CASSYEGLGGRAQYF; D: NA; J: TRBJ2-5; V: TRBV6-2/TRBV6-3; size: NA
DNA: TGTGCTAGCAGCGCCGCCGGGACAGTGAACACCGGGGAGCTGTTTTTT; CDR3: CASSAAGTVNTGELFF; D: TRBD1; J: TRBJ2-2; V: TRBV7-7; size: NA
DNA: TGTGCCAGCAGTTCAAGAATAGGGGGATGGGGTTACAATGAGCAGTTCTTC; CDR3: CASSSRIGGWGYNEQFF; D: NA; J: TRBJ2-1; V: TRBV28; size: NA
DNA: TGTGCCACGACTAGGGACGTACGCGGGGAGCTGTTTTTT; CDR3: CATTRDVRGELFF; D: NA; J: TRBJ2-2; V: TRBV24-1; size: NA
DNA: TGCGCCAGCAGCCGGTCGGGACTCGTGGGGCTGGGGAGCGAGACCCAGTACTTC; CDR3: CASSRSGLVGLGSETQYF; D: NA; J: TRBJ2-5; V: TRBV4-1; size: NA
DNA: TGCGCCAGCACCCGGGCGGGGGGAAACACTGAAGCTTTCTTT; CDR3: CASTRAGGNTEAFF; D: NA; J: TRBJ1-1; V: TRBV10-2; size: NA
DNA: TGTGCCAGCAGCTCCGGACAGGACAACTATGGCTACACCTTC; CDR3: CASSSGQDNYGYTF; D: TRBD1; J: TRBJ1-2; V: TRBV7-6; size: few
DNA: TGTGCCAGCAGTTTGGTTACTAGCACTGAAGCTTTCTTT; CDR3: CASSLVTSTEAFF; D: NA; J: TRBJ1-1; V: TRBV12-3/TRBV12-4; size: once
DNA: TGCAGCGTTGTAGAGAGCACCGGGGAGCTGTTTTTT; CDR3: CSVVESTGELFF; D: NA; J: TRBJ2-2; V: TRBV29-1; size: NA
DNA: TGTGCCAGCAGCCAAACAGGGATCGGAGGCACCATATATTTT; CDR3: CASSQTGIGGTIYF; D: NA; J: TRBJ1-3; V: TRBV3-1/TRBV3-2; size: NA
DNA: TGTGCCAGCAGCTGGACATCCTACAATGAGCAGTTCTTC; CDR3: CASSWTSYNEQFF; D: NA; J: TRBJ2-1; V: TRBV11-2; size: NA
DNA: TGTGCCAGCTCACGACAGGACGGGAATGAAAAACTGTTTTTT; CDR3: CASSRQDGNEKLFF; D: NA; J: TRBJ1-4; V: TRBV18; size: NA
DNA: TGTGCCAGTAGTTGGAGAACCCCGTCTGGGGCCAACGTCCTGACTTTC; CDR3: CASSWRTPSGANVLTF; D: NA; J: TRBJ2-6; V: TRBV19; size: NA
DNA: TGTGCCATCAGTGAGTCCCAACTAGCGGGAGGCGAGCAGTACTTC; CDR3: CAISESQLAGGEQYF; D: TRBD2; J: TRBJ2-7; V: TRBV10-3; size: NA
DNA: TGTGCCAGCAGGACAGGGGGAATCGATGGCTACACCTTC; CDR3: CASRTGGIDGYTF; D: TRBD1; J: TRBJ1-2; V: TRBV3-1/TRBV3-2; size: NA
DNA: TGCAGCGCCCCGGGAGAGTTTTACACTGAAGCTTTCTTT; CDR3: CSAPGEFYTEAFF; D: NA; J: TRBJ1-1; V: TRBV29-1; size: once
DNA: TGCGCCAGCAGCCAAGTAGCCCCTACGGAGACCCAGTACTTC; CDR3: CASSQVAPTETQYF; D: NA; J: TRBJ2-5; V: TRBV4-1; size: NA
DNA: TGTGCCAGCAGCCAAGATGGTAGCTCTGGAAACACCATATATTTT; CDR3: CASSQDGSSGNTIYF; D: NA; J: TRBJ1-3; V: TRBV3-1/TRBV3-2; size: NA
DNA: TGTGCCAGTAGTAGGACGGACAGGGCCTATGGCTACACCTTC; CDR3: CASSRTDRAYGYTF; D: TRBD1; J: TRBJ1-2; V: TRBV19; size: NA
DNA: TGTGCCAGCAGCTTGGGTAGCGGGAAAAGTAGTGAGACCCAGTACTTC; CDR3: CASSLGSGKSSETQYF; D: TRBD2; J: TRBJ2-5; V: TRBV5-4; size: NA
DNA: TGCAGTCCCCGGGACACCACTGAAGCTTTCTTT; CDR3: CSPRDTTEAFF; D: NA; J: TRBJ1-1; V: TRBV20-1; size: NA
DNA: TGTGCCAGCAGCTTGTCCGCAGGGGGGGAGACCCAGTACTTC; CDR3: CASSLSAGGETQYF; D: NA; J: TRBJ2-5; V: TRBV5-6; size: NA
DNA: TGTGCCAGCAGCCTCGGACAGGGTCAGTTCTTC; CDR3: CASSLGQGQFF; D: TRBD1; J: TRBJ2-1; V: TRBV7-9; size: NA
DNA: TGTGCCAGCAGTGCTAATTTTGGTCTAGCGGGATTCCAAGAGACCCAGTACTTC; CDR3: CASSANFGLAGFQETQYF; D: TRBD2; J: TRBJ2-5; V: TRBV6-1; size: NA
DNA: TGTGCCACGCGGACTAGCGGGAGTTACGAGCAGTACTTC; CDR3: CATRTSGSYEQYF; D: TRBD2; J: TRBJ2-7; V: TRBV28; size: NA
DNA: TGTGCCAGCAGCGAGGTGTCAGGGGGAATTGGCTACACCTTC; CDR3: CASSEVSGGIGYTF; D: TRBD1; J: TRBJ1-2; V: TRBV28; size: NA
DNA: TGTGCCAGCAGCTTACAGGGGTATACAGATACGCAGTATTTT; CDR3: CASSLQGYTDTQYF; D: NA; J: TRBJ2-3; V: TRBV11-3; size: NA
DNA: TGTGCCACCAGCAGATCGAGCCTGTATGAGCAGTTCTTC; CDR3: CATSRSSLYEQFF; D: NA; J: TRBJ2-1; V: TRBV15; size: NA
DNA: TGTGCCAGCAGTCAAACATTTCCGGGACTAGGAAATGAGCAGTTCTTC; CDR3: CASSQTFPGLGNEQFF; D: TRBD2; J: TRBJ2-1; V: TRBV5-5; size: NA
DNA: TGTGCCAGCAGCAGGACTAGCAATGAGCAGTTCTTC; CDR3: CASSRTSNEQFF; D: TRBD2; J: TRBJ2-1; V: TRBV6-5; size: NA
DNA: TGTGCCAGCAGCTTCTCTCCAGGGGGAGGAAAACTGTTTTTT; CDR3: CASSFSPGGGKLFF; D: TRBD1; J: TRBJ1-4; V: TRBV5-6; size: NA